The 24 T cell receptor beta chains listed next were all sequenced from one sample in a study of OX40 agonist ivuxolimab in advanced cancers. Generated by immunoSEQ multiplex PCR, the TCRdb table keeps only in-frame clones and is missing some. The sample includes around 53,000 clones, 80% to 90% of them seen just once. The sample in question was CD4+ or CD8+ T cells sorted from blood, obtained in a trial of the OX40 agonist ivuxolimab. Receptors originate from an adult with an advanced solid tumor such as melanoma, head and neck, liver or kidney cancer.

CDR3 region: CASSLVGSVGEKLFF. Written as DNA, the CDR3 is TGTGCCAGCAGCTTAGTGGGGAGTGTTGGTGAAAAACTGTTTTTT. The chain is built from TRBV7-9 and TRBJ1-4; D is unresolved. In germline, CDR1 is SEHNR, CDR2 FQNEAQ (reference sequence). Between the trimmed V and J ends, which lost 1 base and 7 bases, there was a span of 13 bases. The CDR3 runs 15 residues.

The V and J genes are TRBV9 and TRBJ1-2; 8 positions agree with TRBD1. After removal of 2 bases from V and 0 bases from J, the junction contained 3 bases not matched to a gene. CDR1 SGDLS and CDR2 YYNGEE come from the germline V gene. The CDR3 covers 15 residues. CDR3 loop: CASSVQDRANYGYTF. In nucleotides, the CDR3 is TGTGCCAGCAGCGTCCAGGACAGGGCTAACTATGGCTACACCTTC.

The chain recombines TRBV30 with TRBJ1-2; tentatively, D is TRBD1 (6 bases). This CDR3 is built from 11 residues. Per the germline V gene, CDR1 is GTSNPN and CDR2 is SVGIG (reference sequence). Between the trimmed V and J ends, which lost 1 base and 8 bases, there was a span of 8 bases. The CDR3 DNA follows: TGTGCCTGGAGTGATGGGGGCGGCTACACCTTC. Translating it yields CAWSDGGGYTF.

The chain combines TRBV11-2 with TRBJ2-3; 15 positions agree with TRBD2. CDR3 size: 15 residues. CDR1 and CDR2 (germline): SGHAT, FQNNGV. V dropped 3 bases and J dropped 10; count of bases not matched to a gene: 5. In DNA, the CDR3 is TGTGCCAGCAGCTTGGGACTAGCGGGGGGTATTGCGCAGTATTTT. It specifies CASSLGLAGGIAQYF.

The chain combines TRBV2 with TRBJ1-2; D remains unclear. The CDR3 sequence is 15 residues long. The V end was cut by 3 bases, the J end by 2 bases, with 13 bases between. CDR1 SNHLY and CDR2 FYNNEI come from the germline V gene. The CDR3 nucleotides are TGTGCCAGCAGTGATATGGCCAGACCCAACTATGGCTACACCTTC. Amino acids: CASSDMARPNYGYTF.

V and J are TRBV5-1 and TRBJ1-1, with D possibly being TRBD1 (5 bases). With 3 bases removed from V and 5 bases from J, the gap between germline ends came to 17 bases. Germline V gene lookup returns CDR1 SGHRS and CDR2 YFSETQ. The CDR3 length is 15 residues. The CDR3 region has the DNA TGCGCCAGCAGCTCCCTATCGACAGTTACGACTGAAGCTTTCTTT. It codes for CASSSLSTVTTEAFF.

This clone is medium-sized (0.01 to 0.1%) within its sample. The chain combines TRBV19 with TRBJ1-6, with D unresolved. This CDR3 is 12 amino acids long. The V end was cut by 5 bases, the J end by 9 bases, with 8 bases between. Germline V gene lookup returns CDR1 LNHDA and CDR2 SQIVND (reference sequence). The CDR3 sequence: CASSVLGSPLHF. CDR3 bases: TGTGCCAGTAGTGTCCTTGGTTCACCCCTCCACTTT.

The chain employs TRBV5-1 and TRBJ1-2, with 9 nucleotides matching TRBD1. Germline trimming cut 3 bases from V and 8 bases from J; bases unmatched to any gene: 11. CDR3 length equals 15 residues. Germline V lookup: CDR1 SGHRS, CDR2 YFSETQ. CDR3 in amino acids: CASSSQGAGEDGYTF. CDR3 coding DNA: TGCGCCAGCAGCTCACAGGGGGCCGGGGAGGACGGCTACACCTTC.

The chain joins TRBV27 to TRBJ1-5; perhaps TRBD1 as D (5 bases). The CDR3 runs 13 residues. Germline values: CDR1 MNHEY, CDR2 SMNVEV (reference sequence). Trimming removed 3 bases from V and 4 bases from J, with 7 bases in between. CDR3 loop: CASSLTVNQPQHF. In DNA, the CDR3 is TGTGCCAGCAGTTTGACAGTAAATCAGCCCCAGCATTTT.

The chain combines TRBV9 with TRBJ2-6; either TRBD1 or TRBD2 may supply D (5 bases each). V lost 0 bases and J lost 2, with 12 bases in between. CDR3 length: 17 residues. Germline V lookup: CDR1 SGDLS, CDR2 YYNGEE. The chain's CDR3 is CASSVGRDPAGANVLTF. CDR3 DNA: TGTGCCAGCAGCGTAGGTAGGGACCCAGCTGGGGCCAACGTCCTGACTTTC.

The chain has TRBV27 and TRBJ1-6, with 10 bases fitting TRBD1. Trimming cost V 7 bases and J 6 bases; bases outside gene matches: 6. Germline V gene lookup returns CDR1 MNHEY and CDR2 SMNVEV (reference sequence). This CDR3 contains 15 residues. The CDR3 loop is CASTTDRGRNSPLHF. The CDR3 region has the DNA TGTGCCAGCACCACCGACAGGGGGCGTAATTCACCCCTCCACTTT.

The rearrangement uses TRBV6-6 and TRBJ1-1, with D perhaps matching TRBD1 (5 bases). CDR3 length equals 13 residues. Germline CDR1 reads MNHNY; CDR2 reads SVGAGI (reference sequence). CDR3 nucleotides: TGTGCTGGCGGGGGAAACCCTCATGGGGAAGCTTTCTTT. Translated: CAGGGNPHGEAFF.

This chain joins TRBV5-1 and TRBJ2-5; the match to TRBD2 covers 11 bases. Germline lookup yields CDR1 SGHRS and CDR2 YFSETQ. CDR3 length equals 15 residues. The V gene end was trimmed by 3 bases and the J gene end by 1 base; junction bases not matched to a gene: 2. The chain's CDR3 is CASSWGTSGQETQYF. DNA for the CDR3: TGCGCCAGCAGCTGGGGGACTAGCGGCCAAGAGACCCAGTACTTC. Full variable domain (remainder filled in from reference TRBV5-1 and TRBJ2-5): KAGVTQTPRYLIKTRGQQVTLSCSPISGHRSVSWYQQTPGQGLQFLFEYFSETQRNKGNFPGRFSGRQFSNSRSEMNVSTLELGDSALYLCASSWGTSGQETQYFGPGTRLLVL.

The chain has TRBV6-1 and TRBJ1-6; 7 bases agree with TRBD1. The germline gives CDR1 MNHNS, CDR2 SASEGT. V lost 4 bases to trimming and J lost 7 bases; unmatched junction nucleotides: 1. The CDR3 totals 13 residues. CDR3 in DNA: TGTGCCAGCAGTGCACAGGGGAATTCACCCCTCCACTTT. This codes for CASSAQGNSPLHF.

This clone was counted a single time. V usage is TRBV2 and J usage is TRBJ2-5, with D tentatively TRBD1 (6 bases). The V gene lost 5 bases and the J gene lost 3 bases, with 10 bases spanning the gap. Per the germline V gene, CDR1 is SNHLY and CDR2 is FYNNEI. This CDR3 comprises 13 residues. The CDR3 protein is CASSNRVEETQYF. Here the CDR3 DNA reads TGTGCCAGCAGTAACAGGGTGGAAGAGACCCAGTACTTC.

DNA for the CDR3: TGTGCCAGCAGCGTTGGGACCGGGCCCCTCGGCGAGCAGTACTTC. It codes for CASSVGTGPLGEQYF. This chain connects TRBV9 to TRBJ2-7; D possibly matches TRBD1 or TRBD2 (5 bases each). CDR1 and CDR2 from the germline V gene are SGDLS and YYNGEE. The CDR3 length is 15 residues. The germline V and J ends were trimmed by 2 bases and 6 bases, with 18 bases remaining between them.

The V and J genes are TRBV2 and TRBJ2-7; no firm D call. Trimming took 6 bases from V and 2 from J, leaving 14 bases between them. Germline values: CDR1 SNHLY, CDR2 FYNNEI. This CDR3 spans 14 amino acids. Written as DNA, the CDR3 is TGTGCCAGCAGCTTAGTTGGGCAGACCTACGAGCAGTACTTC. This gives the protein CASSLVGQTYEQYF.

The rearrangement joins TRBV7-3 to TRBJ1-1; D is ambiguous. Germline V lookup: CDR1 SGHTA, CDR2 FQGTGA. CDR3 length: 14 amino acids. Deletions cut 4 bases from V and 3 bases from J, with 12 bases between. The CDR3 DNA sequence: TGTGCCAGCAGCTCAGCGCCGGGGTACACTGAAGCTTTCTTT. This translates into CASSSAPGYTEAFF.

The gene calls are TRBV6-1 and TRBJ1-2, with D hard to call. With 2 bases removed from V and 2 bases from J, the gap between germline ends came to 15 bases. The CDR3 length is 16 residues. CDR1 is MNHNS and CDR2 is SASEGT in the germline V gene. The CDR3 nucleotides read TGTGCCAGCAGTGAAAGCTACGGGAGGCTAAACTATGGCTACACCTTC. Its protein is CASSESYGRLNYGYTF.

This chain links TRBV6-5 with TRBJ2-5, with a weak D call TRBD2 (5 bases). This CDR3 has 14 amino acids. The V and J ends lost 2 bases and 1 base respectively, with 8 bases between them. CDR1 and CDR2 (germline): MNHEY, SVGAGI. The CDR3 region is CASSYGLAQETQYF. The CDR3 DNA is TGTGCCAGCAGTTACGGACTGGCCCAAGAGACCCAGTACTTC.

The chain recombines TRBV18 with TRBJ2-1; no reliable D call. V was cut by 3 bases and J by 7 bases, with 4 bases left in between. The V gene's germline CDR1 is KGHSH and CDR2 LQKENI. The CDR3 loop spans 11 amino acids. The CDR3 here is CASSPSNEQFF. In nucleotides, the CDR3 is TGTGCCAGCTCACCGTCGAATGAGCAGTTCTTC.

The chain employs TRBV19 and TRBJ1-6; possibly TRBD1 for D (6 bases). Per the germline V gene, CDR1 is LNHDA and CDR2 is SQIVND (reference sequence). This CDR3 has 14 amino acids. V lost 6 bases, J lost 8 bases, and 14 bases lay in between. CDR3 in DNA: TGTGCCAGTAGCCTGACAGGAACCTATTCACCCCTCCACTTT. Translated, it gives CASSLTGTYSPLHF.

This clone was recorded a few times. This rearrangement joins TRBV25-1 to TRBJ1-2; D might be TRBD1 (6 bases). Germline CDR1 MGHDK, CDR2 SYGVNS. The CDR3 loop spans 13 amino acids. The V end lost 8 bases, the J end lost 5 bases, and 15 bases lay between the germline ends. The CDR3 nucleotides are TGTGCCAGCCGGGAGGCAGGGGTATATGGCTACACCTTC. This encodes CASREAGVYGYTF.

The chain carries TRBV2 and TRBJ1-1; 7 nucleotides agree with TRBD1. The CDR3 runs to 13 residues. The germline V gene encodes CDR1 SNHLY and CDR2 FYNNEI. V was clipped by 4 bases and J by 1 base; unmatched bases: 0. The CDR3 sequence: CASSGQGNTEAFF. CDR3 bases: TGTGCCAGCAGTGGACAGGGGAACACTGAAGCTTTCTTT.